This T cell receptor (beta chain) originates from a study of blood T cell repertoires in COVID-19. Study-level background: Samples representing acute and convalescent COVID-19 were sourced from the United States, Italy and Spain. Sources were T cells, B-cell-depleted T cells, or PBMCs; the material itself was cDNA or gDNA.

Germline loops: CDR1 SGHRS, CDR2 YFSETQ. V shed 4 bases and J shed 2 bases, with 10 bases lying between them. CDR3 length: 13 amino acids. Under the authors' procedure: Estimates of nucleated cell counts were drawn from the amplification of reference gene primers. The protocol was immunoSEQ multiplex PCR, while the TCRdb copy is restricted to in-frame clones and leaves out a portion. V and J calls and clone size are those listed in that table; D and trimming were worked out from the DNA. The sample carries fewer than 250,000 clones, roughly four fifths recorded once. Sequenced sample: peripheral blood. The rearrangement joins TRBV5-1 to TRBJ2-7, with a possible D match to TRBD1 (6 bases). This clonotype was sampled from a woman between 50 and 59 years old with acute or convalescent COVID-19. The CDR3 spells CASSPDRPYEQYF. As DNA, the CDR3 is TGCGCCAGCAGCCCCGACAGGCCCTACGAGCAGTACTTC.